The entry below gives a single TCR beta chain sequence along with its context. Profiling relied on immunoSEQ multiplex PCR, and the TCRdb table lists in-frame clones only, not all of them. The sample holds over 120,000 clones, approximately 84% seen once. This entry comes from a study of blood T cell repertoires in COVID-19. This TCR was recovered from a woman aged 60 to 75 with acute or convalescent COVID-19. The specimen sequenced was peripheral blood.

The CDR3 region has the DNA TGTGCCAGCAGCAAAGGGGGTGCGAAAAATACCTACGAGCAGTACTTC. As protein: CASSKGGAKNTYEQYF. V gene TRBV7-2 combines with J gene TRBJ2-7; tentative D call: TRBD1 (6 bases). Trimming removed 5 bases at V and 2 bases at J, with 19 bases between. CDR1 is SGHTA, CDR2 FQGNSA, per germline. The CDR3 covers 16 residues.